The rows below give T cell receptor beta chains drawn from one sample of a study of blood T cell repertoires in COVID-19. The method was immunoSEQ multiplex PCR; TCRdb's version includes in-frame clones alone and lacks a portion of them. The sample has about 130,000 clones, more than 80% seen once; the top ten hold roughly 3.2%. Sequenced: peripheral blood. These receptors all come from a woman of 80 years or more with COVID-19, enrolled during active disease. The CDR3 runs from the conserved cysteine through the conserved F or W. D genes are given only for firm matches. Some rows have no size entry. The others give once, few or many, or a class for an expanded clone.

V	J	size	D	DNA	CDR3
TRBV27	TRBJ2-3	once	TRBD2	TGTGCCAGCAGTCCGACTAGCGGGGGCCTCACAGATACGCAGTATTTT	CASSPTSGGLTDTQYF
TRBV7-2	TRBJ2-3	once	-	TGTGCCAGCAGCCAAAAACGCGGGGCTAGCACAGATACGCAGTATTTT	CASSQKRGASTDTQYF
TRBV18	TRBJ2-5	-	TRBD2	TGTGCCAGCTCACCAGAGACTAGCGGGAGGCCTAAACAAGAGACCCAGTACTTC	CASSPETSGRPKQETQYF
TRBV10-3	TRBJ2-3	-	TRBD2	TGTGCCATCAGGCCCGGGGTCGGAGCGGGAGTTAGAGATACGCAGTATTTT	CAIRPGVGAGVRDTQYF
TRBV20-1	TRBJ2-3	-	-	TGCAGTGCTAGTGAACGGACACCTGCCGGCACAGATACGCAGTATTTT	CSASERTPAGTDTQYF
TRBV28	TRBJ1-2	-	TRBD1	TGTGCCAGCAGTTTATATTTAGGGGGACAGGGAGACTATGGCTACACCTTC	CASSLYLGGQGDYGYTF
TRBV20-1	TRBJ2-7	-	TRBD2	TGCAGTGCTAGTCCCACTAGCGGGGCGCCCTCCTACGAGCAGTACTTC	CSASPTSGAPSYEQYF
TRBV10-1	TRBJ2-6	-	-	TGCGCCAACCCAACTCCATACTGTGGGGCCAACGTCCTGACTTTC	CANPTPYCGANVLTF
TRBV19	TRBJ2-3	-	-	TGTGCCAGTAGCCCTGTGGGACACCTAAACACAGATACGCAGTATTTT	CASSPVGHLNTDTQYF
TRBV7-7	TRBJ2-3	-	TRBD2	TGTGCCAGCAGCTCGGGACTAGCGGTCACAGATACGCAGTATTTT	CASSSGLAVTDTQYF
TRBV3-1/TRBV3-2	TRBJ2-3	-	-	TGTGCCAGCAGCCAAGAGGAGGGCCGCGCAGATACGCAGTATTTT	CASSQEEGRADTQYF
TRBV28	TRBJ2-2	few	TRBD2	TGTGCCAGCAGGCCGGGACTAGCGAACACCGGGGAGCTGTTTTTT	CASRPGLANTGELFF
TRBV6-4	TRBJ2-3	-	-	TGTGCCAGCAGTGTTCGAGCGGGAGATACGCAGTATTTT	CASSVRAGDTQYF
TRBV28	TRBJ1-3	-	-	TGTGCCAGCAGTTTGATGAGTGGCTCTGGAAACACCATATATTTT	CASSLMSGSGNTIYF
TRBV6-1	TRBJ1-2	-	-	TGTGCCAGCAGTGAAGTAGCAGACTATGGCTACACCTTC	CASSEVADYGYTF
TRBV28	TRBJ1-2	few	-	TGTGCCAGCAGTCAACAGGGCTACACCTTC	CASSQQGYTF
TRBV5-1	TRBJ1-1	-	TRBD1	TGCGCCAGCAGCTTGGGAGACAGGGGAATGAACACTGAAGCTTTCTTT	CASSLGDRGMNTEAFF
TRBV28	TRBJ2-7	once	-	TGTGCCAGCAGGGGAATAGGGGTGCACGAGCAGTACTTC	CASRGIGVHEQYF
TRBV27	TRBJ1-2	-	TRBD1	TGTGCCAGCAGCACAGGGGTTGGCTACACCTTC	CASSTGVGYTF
TRBV7-9	TRBJ1-3	-	-	TGTGCCAGCAGCCGGGGTACTGGAAACACCATATATTTT	CASSRGTGNTIYF
TRBV7-2	TRBJ2-7	-	-	TGTGCCAGCAGCCCCACCCTGGGGGGGCGCGAGCAGTACTTC	CASSPTLGGREQYF
TRBV7-3	TRBJ2-3	-	-	TGTGCCAGCAGCCGTACAGGGTTGAGCACAGATACGCAGTATTTT	CASSRTGLSTDTQYF
TRBV19	TRBJ2-1	-	-	TGTGCCAGTAGTCCAGGGTTTGTGGATGAGCAGTTCTTC	CASSPGFVDEQFF
TRBV5-1	TRBJ2-1	-	-	TGCGCCAGCAGCTTGGCCAGCGGTCCCTACAATGAGCAGTTCTTC	CASSLASGPYNEQFF
TRBV7-9	TRBJ2-3	-	TRBD2	TGTGCCAGCAGCGAGGGGCTAGCGGGAGGGCAAGATACGCAGTATTTT	CASSEGLAGGQDTQYF
TRBV4-3	TRBJ1-2	-	TRBD1	TGCGCCAGCAGCCGAGCCTTGACAGGGGCTAACTATGGCTACACCTTC	CASSRALTGANYGYTF